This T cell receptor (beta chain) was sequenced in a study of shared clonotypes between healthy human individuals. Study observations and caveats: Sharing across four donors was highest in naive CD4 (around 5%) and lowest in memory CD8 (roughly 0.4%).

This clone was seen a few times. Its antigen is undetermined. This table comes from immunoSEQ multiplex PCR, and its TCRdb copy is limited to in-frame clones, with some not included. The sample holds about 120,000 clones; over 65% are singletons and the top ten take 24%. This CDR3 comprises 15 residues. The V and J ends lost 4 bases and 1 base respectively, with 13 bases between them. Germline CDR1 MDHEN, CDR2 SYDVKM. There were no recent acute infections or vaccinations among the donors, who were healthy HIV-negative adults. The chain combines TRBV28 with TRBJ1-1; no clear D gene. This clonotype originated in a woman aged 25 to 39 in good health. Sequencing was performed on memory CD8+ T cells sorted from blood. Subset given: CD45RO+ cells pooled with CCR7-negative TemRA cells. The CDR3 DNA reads TGTGCCAGCAGTTCCCCCGCAAGGAGGAACACTGAAGCTTTCTTT. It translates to CASSSPARRNTEAFF. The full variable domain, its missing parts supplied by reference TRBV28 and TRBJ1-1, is DVKVTQSSRYLVKRTGEKVFLECVQDMDHENMFWYRQDPGLGLRLIYFSYDVKMKEKGDIPEGYSVSREKKERFSLILESASTNQTSMYLCASSSPARRNTEAFFGQGTRLTVV.